Listed below are T cell receptor beta chains from one sample, sequenced in a study of cytomegalovirus exposure and HLA in healthy donors. Libraries were prepared by immunoSEQ multiplex PCR; TCRdb keeps only in-frame clonotypes and omits some of them. This sample yields 150,000 to 200,000 clones, of which around 81% are seen a single time; about 1.9% belongs to the top ten. Sequenced: PBMCs. These receptors were taken from a woman younger than 35 in good health and CMV-seropositive. The CDR3 runs from the conserved cysteine through the conserved F or W. The D gene is left open where the match is weak. The size entry is marked missing in some rows and otherwise reads once, few, many or a size class.

d_gene | j_gene | v_gene | abundance | CDR3aa | CDR3nt
TRBD2 | TRBJ2-5 | TRBV5-4 | - | CASSQGLAGGIETQYF | TGTGCCAGCAGCCAGGGACTAGCGGGGGGGATAGAGACCCAGTACTTC
- | TRBJ1-1 | TRBV5-4 | - | CASRASDRNTEAFF | TGTGCCAGCAGGGCATCGGACAGGAACACTGAAGCTTTCTTT
TRBD1 | TRBJ1-1 | TRBV10-3 | few | CAITDRVDTEAFF | TGTGCCATCACCGACAGGGTCGACACTGAAGCTTTCTTT
TRBD1 | TRBJ2-5 | TRBV5-1 | - | CASSPEGTGVVETQYF | TGCGCCAGCAGCCCGGAAGGGACAGGTGTGGTGGAGACCCAGTACTTC
- | TRBJ2-5 | TRBV12-5 | once | CASGLGPKETQYF | TGTGCTAGTGGTCTTGGGCCAAAGGAGACCCAGTACTTC
- | TRBJ1-1 | TRBV5-6 | - | CASSLLPGTNTEAFF | TGTGCCAGCAGCTTGTTACCAGGAACGAACACTGAAGCTTTCTTT
- | TRBJ2-1 | TRBV2 | - | CASGGPGQLENEQFF | TGTGCCAGCGGGGGTCCGGGACAACTAGAAAATGAGCAGTTCTTC
TRBD1 | TRBJ1-2 | TRBV27 | - | CASSLRQGGYGYTF | TGTGCCAGCAGTCTCCGACAGGGTGGCTATGGCTACACCTTC
TRBD1 | TRBJ1-5 | TRBV28 | - | CASSDRGRDQPQHF | TGTGCCAGCAGTGACAGGGGGCGGGATCAGCCCCAGCATTTT
TRBD1 | TRBJ2-2 | TRBV6-5 | - | CASSYVTGEFGELFF | TGTGCCAGCAGTTACGTGACAGGGGAGTTCGGGGAGCTGTTTTTT
- | TRBJ1-1 | TRBV9 | - | CASSVGPDKNTEAFF | TGTGCCAGCAGCGTAGGCCCGGACAAGAACACTGAAGCTTTCTTT
TRBD1 | TRBJ1-4 | TRBV7-2 | few | CASSLTGGTNEKLFF | TGTGCCAGCAGCTTAACAGGGGGCACTAATGAAAAACTGTTTTTT
- | TRBJ1-1 | TRBV14 | once | CASSQGRNTEAFF | TGTGCCAGCAGCCAAGGGAGGAACACTGAAGCTTTCTTT
- | TRBJ2-1 | TRBV6-1 | once | CASSDQGTYNEQFF | TGTGCCAGCAGTGACCAGGGTACTTACAATGAGCAGTTCTTC
- | TRBJ1-2 | TRBV2 | - | CASSAIGGYTF | TGTGCCAGCAGTGCAATCGGGGGCTACACCTTC
- | TRBJ2-2 | TRBV27 | once | CASSYGTSNTGELFF | TGTGCCAGCAGTTACGGGACATCGAACACCGGGGAGCTGTTTTTT
- | TRBJ1-3 | TRBV11-2 | - | CASSPRPDRISGNTIYF | TGTGCCAGCAGCCCACGCCCCGACAGGATCTCTGGAAACACCATATATTTT
TRBD1 | TRBJ2-5 | TRBV2 | few | CASSEQGATVSQYF | TGTGCCAGCAGTGAACAGGGGGCCACAGTCTCCCAGTACTTC
- | TRBJ1-1 | TRBV11-2 | - | CASRPGYLNTEAFF | TGTGCCAGCAGGCCGGGATATCTGAACACTGAAGCTTTCTTT
- | TRBJ2-1 | TRBV27 | - | CASSLRRQQNEQFF | TGTGCCAGCAGTTTGAGGAGACAGCAAAATGAGCAGTTCTTC
- | TRBJ1-2 | TRBV7-3 | - | CASSPTGIHGYTF | TGTGCCAGCAGCCCTACAGGCATTCATGGCTACACCTTC
- | TRBJ1-5 | TRBV19 | - | CASGGVGFPINQPQHF | TGTGCCAGTGGGGGGGTGGGGTTCCCAATCAATCAGCCCCAGCATTTT
- | TRBJ1-5 | TRBV2 | - | CASSGGGNQPQHF | TGTGCCAGCAGTGGGGGGGGCAATCAGCCCCAGCATTTT
- | TRBJ2-1 | TRBV7-9 | - | CASSFGPGEPSYNEQFF | -
TRBD1 | TRBJ1-4 | TRBV6-1 | - | CASRLNRGTNEKLFF | TGTGCCAGCAGATTGAACAGGGGCACTAATGAAAAACTGTTTTTT
- | TRBJ2-2 | TRBV7-6 | - | CASSLAQGNTGELFF | TGTGCCAGCAGCTTAGCACAGGGTAACACCGGGGAGCTGTTTTTT
TRBD1 | TRBJ2-7 | TRBV7-2 | - | CASSLLAGGFYEQYF | TGTGCCAGCAGCTTATTGGCAGGGGGCTTCTACGAGCAGTACTTC
- | TRBJ1-1 | TRBV19 | - | CASSIPGDMNTEAFF | TGTGCCAGTAGTATCCCCGGGGACATGAACACTGAAGCTTTCTTT
TRBD1 | TRBJ1-2 | TRBV30 | - | CAWGTGGGYTF | TGTGCCTGGGGGACAGGGGGCGGCTACACCTTC
- | TRBJ2-1 | TRBV9 | - | CASSPRSGSYNEQFF | TGTGCCAGCAGCCCCCGTTCCGGCTCCTACAATGAGCAGTTCTTC
- | TRBJ1-1 | TRBV19 | - | CASSIGPGQTEAFF | TGTGCCAGTAGTATAGGTCCAGGCCAGACTGAAGCTTTCTTT
TRBD1 | TRBJ1-4 | TRBV18 | - | CASSPGQGRDEKLFF | TGTGCCAGCTCACCGGGACAGGGAAGGGATGAAAAACTGTTTTTT
TRBD2 | TRBJ2-3 | TRBV7-4 | - | CASSLVWWASGGRSASTDTQYF | TGTGCCAGCAGCTTAGTGTGGTGGGCTAGCGGGGGCCGCTCGGCTAGCACAGATACGCAGTATTTT
- | TRBJ2-3 | TRBV19 | - | CASSIPRRGTDTQYF | TGTGCCAGTAGTATACCCAGACGGGGCACAGATACGCAGTATTTT
TRBD1 | TRBJ1-6 | TRBV7-9 | - | CASSQISGQISPLHF | TGTGCCAGCAGTCAGATCTCGGGACAGATCTCACCCCTCCACTTT
- | TRBJ2-2 | TRBV5-6 | - | CASSRGTFYTGELFF | TGTGCCAGCAGCCGTGGGACATTTTACACCGGGGAGCTGTTTTTT
- | TRBJ1-6 | TRBV5-4 | - | CASSLEDRGPLHF | TGTGCCAGCAGCTTGGAGGACCGAGGGCCCCTCCACTTT
- | TRBJ1-1 | TRBV18 | - | CASSIGRTEAFF | TGTGCCAGCTCGATCGGGAGGACTGAAGCTTTCTTT
- | TRBJ1-2 | TRBV6-1 | - | CASILRQDFNYGYTF | TGTGCCAGCATCCTCAGACAGGATTTTAACTATGGCTACACCTTC